Here is one TCR beta chain with its context. The antigen is unknown. V was clipped by 5 bases and J by 0 bases, with 15 bases between them. CDR3 length: 16 amino acids. Germline CDR1 reads SEHNR; CDR2 reads FQNEAQ (reference sequence). These data come from a study of T-cell reconstitution after alpha-beta-depleted transplantation in children. Unique molecular identifiers were incorporated during preparation of the TCRbeta library. TCRdb called the PCR reads again in MiXCR, with one record for every CDR3 protein. The data hold about 610,000 distinct CDR3 sequences, with 27% observed a single time. Points from the study as a whole: At day 60, the high TCRbeta diversity found in some patients originated from recipient T cells and thymic progenitors that had survived.

This receptor was obtained from a boy under three years old with Wiskott-Aldrich syndrome, due to receive a stem cell transplant. The V and J genes are TRBV7-9 and TRBJ2-3; no clear D gene. The sample was PBMCs, taken before TCRalphabeta/CD19-depleted stem cell transplant. CDR3 DNA sequence: TGTGCCAGCAGCCCTGACTTCCGCGGAAGCACAGATACGCAGTATTTT. Translated: CASSPDFRGSTDTQYF.